These 6 T cell receptor beta chains came from one sample sequenced in a study of Graves' ophthalmopathy and Graves' hyperthyroidism. The TCR beta CDR3 regions underwent amplification from RNA transcripts. The library came from an HTBI-primed first-round RT-PCR and a second-round multiplex PCR. MiXCR, applied by TCRdb to the multiplex PCR reads, yields one record per CDR3 protein. The data show 200,000 to 300,000 distinct CDR3 sequences, with 45% seen just once and around 47% held by the top ten. Sequencing was done on a sample of peripheral blood. The receptors were sampled from an adult man with Graves' ophthalmopathy.

This clonotype has only a few counts. The chain links TRBV29-1 to TRBJ1-2; no definite D call. This CDR3 region has 12 residues. V dropped 1 base and J dropped 4 bases, with 7 bases sitting between them. Looked up from germline, CDR1 is SQVTM and CDR2 is ANQGSEA. The CDR3: CSVEADLYGYTF. DNA of the CDR3: TGCAGCGTTGAAGCTGATCTCTATGGCTACACCTTC.

V is TRBV7-9 and J is TRBJ2-7; D is unclear. The germline V gene has CDR1 SEHNR and CDR2 FQNEAQ (reference sequence). The CDR3 runs to 13 residues. Trimming took 3 bases from V and 4 from J, leaving 10 bases between them. CDR3 in DNA: TGTGCCAGCAGCTTCCCTGGCCCATACGAGCAGTACTTC. Translation gives CASSFPGPYEQYF.

About this clonotype: The junction differs from germline at one of its ends, possibly a read error. J is TRBJ2-7 and V is TRBV10-3; D gene uncertain. This CDR3 is 12 amino acids long. CDR1 and CDR2 (germline): ENHRY, SYGVKD. CDR3 nucleotides: TGTGCCAGCAGTGAAGCGCTGTACGAGCAGTACTTC. The encoded protein is CASSEALYEQYF.

As concerns this clonotype: A junction end diverges from the germline sequence, so it may reflect a read error. The chain recombines TRBV10-3 with TRBJ1-5; D unclear. The germline V gene encodes CDR1 ENHRY and CDR2 SYGVKD. This CDR3 is 16 amino acids long. In nucleotides, the CDR3 is TGTGCCAGCAGTGATCCGACACGCAGCGGCAATCAGCCCCAGCATTTT. Translating gives CASSDPTRSGNQPQHF.

The CDR3 is CASSVDRGNQPQHF. In DNA, the CDR3 is TGTGCCAGCAGCGTCGACAGGGGAAATCAGCCCCAGCATTTT. The chain couples TRBV3-1 to TRBJ1-5; 8 bases align to TRBD1. The CDR3 spans 14 residues. V lost 5 bases, J lost 4 bases, and 4 bases stayed unmatched. The V gene's germline CDR1 is LGHDT and CDR2 YNNKEL (reference sequence). The full variable domain, rest sourced from reference TRBV3-1 and TRBJ1-5, is DTAVSQTPKYLVTQMGNDKSIKCEQNLGHDTMYWYKQDSKKFLKIMFSYNNKELIINETVPNRFSPKSPDKAHLNLHINSLELGDSAVYFCASSVDRGNQPQHFGDGTRLSIL.

The chain combines TRBV7-2 with TRBJ1-3; D might be TRBD1 (5 bases). The CDR3 runs to 11 residues. The germline V gene has CDR1 SGHTA and CDR2 FQGNSA. Trimming removed 1 base from V and 10 bases from J, with 5 bases in between. CDR3 DNA: TGTGCCAGCAGCTTAGGACAGACCATATATTTT. Protein product: CASSLGQTIYF.